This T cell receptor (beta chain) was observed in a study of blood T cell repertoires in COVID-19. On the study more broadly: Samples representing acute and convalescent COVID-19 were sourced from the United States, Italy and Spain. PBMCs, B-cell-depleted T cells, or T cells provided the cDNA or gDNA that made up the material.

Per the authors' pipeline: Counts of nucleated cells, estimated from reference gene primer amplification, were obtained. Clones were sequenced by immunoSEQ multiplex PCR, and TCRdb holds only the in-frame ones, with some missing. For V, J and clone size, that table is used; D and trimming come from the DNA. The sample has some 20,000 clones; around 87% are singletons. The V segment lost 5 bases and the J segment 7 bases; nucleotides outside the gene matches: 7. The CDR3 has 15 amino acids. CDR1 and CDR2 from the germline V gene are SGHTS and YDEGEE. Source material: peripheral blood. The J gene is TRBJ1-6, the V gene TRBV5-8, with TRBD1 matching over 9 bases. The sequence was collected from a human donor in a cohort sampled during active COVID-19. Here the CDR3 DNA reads TGTGCCAGCAGTTTTATTGGGACAGGGAATTCACCCCTCCACTTT. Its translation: CASSFIGTGNSPLHF.